Described below is a single TCR beta chain sequence and its context. Its antigen target is currently unknown. Qualities for individual bases were not recorded, and no much larger clone is one base off. The immunoSEQ Assay, a bias-controlled multiplex PCR, was used to amplify TCRbeta CDR3 regions from genomic DNA. Turning to the authors' computational methods: Within the assay, amplification of reference gene primers was used to estimate how many nucleated cells each sample contained. To quantify the absolute abundance of each unique TCRbeta CDR3 rearrangement, sequence reads were collapsed and filtered. For each sample, productive Simpson clonality was calculated as the square root of Simpson's diversity index across productive rearrangements. Entries here come from immuneACCESS through TCRdb and include only in-frame sequences with V and J called. Some clones fail to appear in such tables; in the studies checked, an unresolved V gene covers under half of the shortfall, and the cause of the remainder is unknown. V and J calls and clone size are copied from that table; D and trimming were computed from the DNA. Present in this sample are approximately 220,000 clones, around 83% of which were seen just once. The ten most abundant clones make up about 7% of the sample.

The data were obtained in a study of blood T cell repertoires in COVID-19 (dated by TCRdb to about 2020). At the level of the whole study: Samples from collaborators originated in the United States, Italy and Spain and spanned both the acute and convalescent phases of COVID-19. Where available, HLA class I and class II types were obtained from metadata supplied by the sample provider rather than from assay-based typing. The repertoires were released in a freely available public database intended as a resource for research on the immune response to SARS-CoV-2. A de-identified subject ID, COVID-19 status, age in years and sex were almost always included in the sample metadata. The material from the prospective study consisted of cDNA or gDNA derived from T cells, B-cell-depleted T cells, or PBMCs. The dataset comprised deeply sampled blood TCRbeta repertoires from subjects exposed to, actively infected with, or recovered from COVID-19. Samples came from the ongoing ImmuneRACE study (first 160 participants) plus 1,254 subjects from 6 global collaborators.

In the prospective study, participants were roughly 18 to 100 years old, resided in fewer than 25 geographic areas of the United States, and were enrolled through a virtual design. In the prospective study, participants were assigned to cohorts based on the clinical history participants reported in a screening survey and a study questionnaire. Recovered participants in ImmuneRACE Cohort 3 were defined by two consecutive negative NP/OP PCR tests, clearance by a healthcare professional, or resolution of symptoms. In the prospective study, mobile phlebotomists collected whole blood, serum and a nasopharyngeal or oropharyngeal swab from each participant. Additional blood draws and questionnaires over an approximately 2-month period could optionally be provided by prospective study participants. Before DNA extraction, prospective study blood samples were shipped either frozen or at room temperature.

Reading the germline V gene gives CDR1 LGHNA and CDR2 YSLEER. The CDR3 sequence holds 17 residues, the cysteine and phenylalanine included. This entry keeps only the CDR3 DNA: 51 bases, framed from base 1. Trimming costs V 0 bases and J 0 bases, and their ends lie 12 bases apart. General findings and caveats noted by the study authors: How much clinical and demographic metadata was included differed by source and by participant, and the metadata was provided uncurated.

The chain couples TRBV4-3 to TRBJ2-1; TRBD2 is possibly the D segment (5 matching bases). Specimen: PBMCs or T cells enriched from blood (not recorded which). The TCR was taken from a woman in her thirties or forties who had recovered from COVID-19. CDR3 region: CASSQDAAGSSYNEQFF. The DNA is as follows: TGCGCCAGCAGCCAAGATGCGGCGGGTAGCTCCTACAATGAGCAGTTCTTC.